This T cell receptor (beta chain) was profiled in a study of blood T cell repertoires in COVID-19. Study in general: Italy, Spain and the United States were the sources of the convalescent and acute COVID-19 samples.

Data came from immunoSEQ multiplex PCR; TCRdb stores just in-frame clones and leaves some out. The table includes around 230,000 clones, more than 80% detected once. Living in 24 US areas, the participants were between roughly 18 and 90 years of age. This clone has at least ten counts. Other nucleotide sequences in the sample specify the same CDR3. V lost 4 bases, J lost 1 base, and 6 bases lay in between. Germline V gives CDR1 SGHKS, CDR2 YYEKEE (reference sequence). The CDR3 is made up of 13 amino acids. This receptor was identified in a middle-aged man who had recovered from COVID-19. What was sequenced was PBMCs or T cells enriched from blood (not recorded which). The rearrangement uses TRBV5-5 and TRBJ1-5, with unresolved D. The DNA for the CDR3 is TGTGCCAGCAGCCCCCGGAGCAATCAGCCCCAGCATTTT. This encodes CASSPRSNQPQHF.